A single sample is the source of the 20 T cell receptor beta chains below, sequenced in a study of cytomegalovirus exposure and HLA in healthy donors. The protocol was immunoSEQ multiplex PCR, while the TCRdb copy is restricted to in-frame clones and leaves out a portion. The sample consists of roughly 120,000 clones, around 85% of them appearing once. Sequencing input: PBMCs. These receptors were obtained from a woman between 25 and 40 years old in good health and CMV-seronegative.

The chain employs TRBV2 and TRBJ1-2; no firm D call. The CDR3 consists of 14 residues. Germline-derived CDR1 and CDR2 are SNHLY and FYNNEI. Trimming took 6 bases from V and 8 from J, leaving 19 bases between them. CDR3 sequence: CASSPIGRELGYTF. CDR3 nucleotides: TGTGCCAGCAGCCCTATTGGGAGGGAATTAGGCTACACCTTC.

The rearrangement joins TRBV7-8 to TRBJ2-5; 8 bases fit TRBD1. Germline V lookup: CDR1 SGHVS, CDR2 FQNEAQ. This CDR3 is built from 15 residues. Trimming at V came to 5 bases and at J to 0 bases, leaving 5 bases not matched to a gene. The CDR3, as DNA: TGTGCCAGCAGCCCGACAGGGGCGGACCAAGAGACCCAGTACTTC. Translating it yields CASSPTGADQETQYF.

V usage is TRBV5-4 and J usage is TRBJ2-7; D call uncertain. The CDR3 spans 15 residues. The germline gives CDR1 SGHNT, CDR2 YYREEE (reference sequence). V was trimmed by 0 bases and J by 1 base, leaving 11 bases between them. In DNA, the CDR3 is TGTGCCAGCAGCTTGGCGGCAGGCCTTTCCTACGAGCAGTACTTC. It translates to CASSLAAGLSYEQYF.

There are a few counts of this clone. The chain links TRBV6-6 to TRBJ1-4; the D gene is possibly TRBD1 (6 bases). The CDR3 runs to 16 residues. CDR1 and CDR2 from the germline V gene are MNHNY and SVGAGI (reference sequence). The germline V and J ends were trimmed by 2 bases and 0 bases, with 10 bases remaining between them. The CDR3 DNA is TGTGCCAGCAGTTACGGGGGGGCGGCAACTAATGAAAAACTGTTTTTT. Translation gives CASSYGGAATNEKLFF.

V and J are TRBV18 and TRBJ1-3; 7 nucleotides match TRBD1. The CDR3 runs 17 residues. The V gene's germline CDR1 is KGHSH and CDR2 LQKENI. Trimming removed 6 bases from V and 0 bases from J; junction bases left unmatched: 11. The CDR3 nucleotides are TGTGCCAGCTCCCCGGACAGGTCTCCACTCTCTGGAAACACCATATATTTT. Residues: CASSPDRSPLSGNTIYF.

The V call is TRBV4-3, the J call TRBJ1-2, with D perhaps matching TRBD1 (6 bases). The CDR3 covers 14 residues. Trimming shortened V by 5 bases and J by 2 bases, and 12 bases separated the two germline ends. CDR1 is LGHNA, CDR2 YSLEER, per germline. CDR3 loop: CASSGVTGNYGYTF. In nucleotides, the CDR3 is TGCGCCAGCAGCGGGGTAACAGGGAACTATGGCTACACCTTC.

The chain links TRBV5-4 to TRBJ1-6; TRBD1 is a possible D gene (6 bases). From germline, CDR1 is SGHNT and CDR2 YYREEE (reference sequence). The CDR3 sequence is 15 residues long. The V end was cut by 2 bases, the J end by 9 bases, with 15 bases between. The CDR3 reads CASSLPGEIGSPLHF. In nucleotides, the CDR3 is TGTGCCAGCAGCTTACCAGGGGAAATTGGTTCACCCCTCCACTTT.

This clone is a singleton in its sample. The rearrangement links TRBV7-2 to TRBJ2-1; D is possibly TRBD2 (5 bases). V lost 6 bases and J lost 9, with 15 bases in between. CDR1 and CDR2 from the germline V gene are SGHTA and FQGNSA. The CDR3 covers 13 residues. The CDR3 protein is CASSYGLTGEQFF. The DNA of the CDR3 is TGTGCCAGCAGTTACGGACTCACGGGTGAGCAGTTCTTC.

The chain joins TRBV28 to TRBJ2-4, with TRBD2 identical over 7 bases. V trimming: 8 bases; J trimming: 7 bases; junction bases outside the gene matches: 8. The CDR3 has 13 amino acids. Per germline, CDR1 MDHEN and CDR2 SYDVKM. CDR3 residues: CASRRGGSNIQYF. In nucleotides, the CDR3 is TGTGCCAGCCGGCGCGGGGGTTCGAACATTCAGTACTTC. The full variable domain, completed using reference TRBV28 and TRBJ2-4, is DVKVTQSSRYLVKRTGEKVFLECVQDMDHENMFWYRQDPGLGLRLIYFSYDVKMKEKGDIPEGYSVSREKKERFSLILESASTNQTSMYLCASRRGGSNIQYFGAGTRLSVL.

V usage is TRBV19 and J usage is TRBJ1-5; 9 nucleotides align to TRBD1. From germline, CDR1 is LNHDA and CDR2 SQIVND (reference sequence). This CDR3 comprises 14 residues. With 10 bases clipped from V and 11 bases from J, the junction kept 15 bases outside the gene matches. This CDR3 is CATRRDRVTSAQHF. CDR3 in DNA: TGTGCCACCAGGAGGGACAGGGTTACTTCGGCCCAGCATTTT.

The rearrangement uses TRBV7-3 and TRBJ1-2; TRBD1 matches 7 bases. The CDR3 sequence is 12 residues long. The V gene end was trimmed by 6 bases and the J gene end by 7 bases; junction bases not matched to a gene: 5. CDR1 is SGHTA and CDR2 is FQGTGA in the germline V gene. In nucleotides, the CDR3 is TGTGCCAGCAGTGCAGGGGGTTCTGGCTACACCTTC. Its translation: CASSAGGSGYTF. Full variable domain (missing parts from reference TRBV7-3 and TRBJ1-2): GAGVSQTPSNKVTEKGKYVELRCDPISGHTALYWYRQSLGQGPEFLIYFQGTGAADDSGLPNDRFFAVRPEGSVSTLKIQRTERGDSAVYLCASSAGGSGYTFGSGTRLTVV.

The chain uses TRBV15 and TRBJ1-1, with 11 positions matching TRBD1. The CDR3 is 14 residues long. The junction had 6 bases not matched to a gene; V was cut back by 7 bases and J by 5 bases. The germline V gene encodes CDR1 LNHNV and CDR2 YYDKDF (reference sequence). The CDR3 coding sequence is TGTGCCACCACCCAGGGACAGGGGGGTACTGAAGCTTTCTTT. Its translation: CATTQGQGGTEAFF.

The sample holds one count of this clone. The chain has TRBV5-6 and TRBJ2-3; tentatively, D is TRBD2 (5 bases). CDR1 is SGHDT and CDR2 is YYEEEE in the germline V gene. V was clipped by 0 bases and J by 2 bases, with 13 bases between them. The CDR3 has 16 residues. DNA for the CDR3: TGTGCCAGCAGCTTGGCCTCGGACTCATTCACAGATACGCAGTATTTT. It codes for CASSLASDSFTDTQYF. The complete variable domain, with remaining parts taken from reference TRBV5-6 and TRBJ2-3, reads DAGVTQSPTHLIKTRGQQVTLRCSPKSGHDTVSWYQQALGQGPQFIFQYYEEEERQRGNFPDRFSGHQFPNYSSELNVNALLLGDSALYLCASSLASDSFTDTQYFGPGTRLTVL.

The chain recombines TRBV6-6 with TRBJ1-3, with a possible D match to TRBD1 (5 bases). The CDR3 is made up of 15 amino acids. Germline-derived CDR1 and CDR2 are MNHNY and SVGAGI (reference sequence). Trimming removed 6 bases from V and 4 bases from J, with 16 bases in between. For the CDR3, the DNA is TGTGCCAGCAGCCCTGACAGTTCTGCCGGAAACACCATATATTTT. Translating gives CASSPDSSAGNTIYF.

The J gene is TRBJ1-2, the V gene TRBV4-1, with 12 bases identical to TRBD1. Looked up from germline, CDR1 is MGHRA and CDR2 is YSYEKL. This CDR3 is built from 17 residues. Germline trimming cut 2 bases from V and 2 bases from J; bases unmatched to any gene: 6. This CDR3 reads CASSQFSGTGGNYGYTF. Here the CDR3 DNA reads TGCGCCAGCAGCCAATTCTCGGGGACAGGGGGCAACTATGGCTACACCTTC.

For the CDR3, the DNA is TGTGCCAGCAGCTTGGTGGGGGAGATTGACAGGTGGGATGGCTACACCTTC. It specifies CASSLVGEIDRWDGYTF. This sequence joins TRBV5-6 and TRBJ1-2, with a possible D match to TRBD1 (6 bases). Germline CDR1 SGHDT, CDR2 YYEEEE. Trimming removed 0 bases at V and 6 bases at J, with 21 bases between. This CDR3 contains 17 residues.

The V call is TRBV4-1, the J call TRBJ2-7; TRBD1 is a possible D gene (5 bases). The CDR3 extends over 12 amino acids. Germline-derived CDR1 and CDR2 are MGHRA and YSYEKL. V was cut by 5 bases and J by 0 bases, with 5 bases left in between. The CDR3 DNA reads TGCGCCAGCAGCGACAGCTCCTACGAGCAGTACTTC. This encodes CASSDSSYEQYF.

This rearrangement joins TRBV11-3 to TRBJ2-5; maybe TRBD2 (6 bases). The germline V gene has CDR1 SGHNT and CDR2 YENEEA. Between the trimmed V and J ends, which lost 1 base and 5 bases, there was a span of 23 bases. The CDR3 is 18 residues long. The CDR3 nucleotides are TGTGCCAGCAGCTTAGGCGGGATGGGGCAGGGAATACGGGAGACCCAGTACTTC. The encoded protein is CASSLGGMGQGIRETQYF.

This chain uses TRBV5-6 with TRBJ1-1, with 7 nucleotides matching TRBD1. Germline lookup yields CDR1 SGHDT and CDR2 YYEEEE. Trimming took 4 bases from V and 0 from J; bases not matched to a gene: 6. The CDR3 length is 15 residues. For the CDR3, the DNA is TGTGCCAGCAGCGAGGGGGCGGACATGAACACTGAAGCTTTCTTT. Its protein is CASSEGADMNTEAFF.

The gene calls are TRBV7-3 and TRBJ1-1; D call uncertain. CDR3 length: 13 amino acids. Trimming removed 2 bases from V and 7 bases from J, with 11 bases in between. Per the germline V gene, CDR1 is SGHTA and CDR2 is FQGTGA. Here the CDR3 DNA reads TGTGCCAGCAGCTTAGGGTCAGGAAGTGAAGCTTTCTTT. This codes for CASSLGSGSEAFF.